This record concerns one T cell receptor (beta chain) sequence. TCRdb's table, derived via immunoSEQ multiplex PCR, lists solely in-frame clones and lacks some. The sample consists of around 120,000 clones, around 78% of them appearing once. The record originates from a study of blood T cell repertoires in COVID-19. The V and J ends lost 1 base and 10 bases respectively, with 14 bases between them. Germline values: CDR1 LGHNT, CDR2 FRNRAP. The CDR3 is made up of 15 amino acids. The V and J genes are TRBV12-5 and TRBJ1-6, with a possible D match to TRBD1 (6 bases). The source material was peripheral blood. The receptor was isolated from a man between 65 and 80 years old with acute or convalescent COVID-19. This chain's CDR3 is CASGLGPDSSSPLHF. The DNA for the CDR3 is TGTGCTAGTGGTTTGGGGCCGGACAGCAGCTCACCCCTCCACTTT.